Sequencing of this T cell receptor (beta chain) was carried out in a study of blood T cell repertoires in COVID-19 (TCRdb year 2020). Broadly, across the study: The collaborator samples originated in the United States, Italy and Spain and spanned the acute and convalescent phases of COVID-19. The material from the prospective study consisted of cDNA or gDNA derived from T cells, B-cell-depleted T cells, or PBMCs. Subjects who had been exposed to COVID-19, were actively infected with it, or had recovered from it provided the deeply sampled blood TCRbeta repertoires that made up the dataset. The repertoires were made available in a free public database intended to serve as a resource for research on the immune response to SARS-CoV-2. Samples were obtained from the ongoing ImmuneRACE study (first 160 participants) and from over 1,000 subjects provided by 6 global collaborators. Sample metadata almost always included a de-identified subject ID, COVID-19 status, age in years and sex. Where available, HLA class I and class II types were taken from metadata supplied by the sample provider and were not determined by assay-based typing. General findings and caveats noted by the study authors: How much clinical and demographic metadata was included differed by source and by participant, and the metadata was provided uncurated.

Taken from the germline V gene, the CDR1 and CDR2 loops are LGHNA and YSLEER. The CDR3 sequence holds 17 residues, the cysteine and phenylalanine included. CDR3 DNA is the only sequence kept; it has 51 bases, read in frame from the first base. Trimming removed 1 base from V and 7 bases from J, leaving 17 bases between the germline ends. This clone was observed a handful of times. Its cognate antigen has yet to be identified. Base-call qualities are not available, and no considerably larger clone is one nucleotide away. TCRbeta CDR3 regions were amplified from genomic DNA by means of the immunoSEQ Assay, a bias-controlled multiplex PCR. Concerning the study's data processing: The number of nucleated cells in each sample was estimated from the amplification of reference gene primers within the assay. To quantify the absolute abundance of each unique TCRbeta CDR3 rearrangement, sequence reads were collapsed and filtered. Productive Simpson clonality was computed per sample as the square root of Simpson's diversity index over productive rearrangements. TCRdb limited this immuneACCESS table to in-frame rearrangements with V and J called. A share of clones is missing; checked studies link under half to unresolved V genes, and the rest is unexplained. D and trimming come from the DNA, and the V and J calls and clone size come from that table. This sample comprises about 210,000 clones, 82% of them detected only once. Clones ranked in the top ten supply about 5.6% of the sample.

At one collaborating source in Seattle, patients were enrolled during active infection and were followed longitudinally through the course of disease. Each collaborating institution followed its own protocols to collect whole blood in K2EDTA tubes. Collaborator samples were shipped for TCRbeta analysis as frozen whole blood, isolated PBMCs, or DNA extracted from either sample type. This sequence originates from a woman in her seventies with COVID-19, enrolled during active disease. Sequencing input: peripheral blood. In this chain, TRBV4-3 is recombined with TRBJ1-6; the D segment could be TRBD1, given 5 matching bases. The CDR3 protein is CASSQVAYETANSPLHF. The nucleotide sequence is TGCGCCAGCAGCCAAGTGGCTTATGAGACAGCAAATTCACCCCTCCACTTT.